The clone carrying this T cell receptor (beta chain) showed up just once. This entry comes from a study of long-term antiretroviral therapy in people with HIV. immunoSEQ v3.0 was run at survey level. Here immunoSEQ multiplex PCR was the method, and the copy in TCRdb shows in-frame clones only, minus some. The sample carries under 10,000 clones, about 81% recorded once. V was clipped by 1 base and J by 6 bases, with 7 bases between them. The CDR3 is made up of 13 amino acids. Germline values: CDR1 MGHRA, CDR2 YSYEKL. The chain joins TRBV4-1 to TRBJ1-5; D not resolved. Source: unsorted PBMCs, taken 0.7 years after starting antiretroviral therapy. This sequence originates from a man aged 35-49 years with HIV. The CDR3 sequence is CASSQGQAQPQHF. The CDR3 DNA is TGCGCCAGCAGCCAAGGACAAGCTCAGCCCCAGCATTTT.